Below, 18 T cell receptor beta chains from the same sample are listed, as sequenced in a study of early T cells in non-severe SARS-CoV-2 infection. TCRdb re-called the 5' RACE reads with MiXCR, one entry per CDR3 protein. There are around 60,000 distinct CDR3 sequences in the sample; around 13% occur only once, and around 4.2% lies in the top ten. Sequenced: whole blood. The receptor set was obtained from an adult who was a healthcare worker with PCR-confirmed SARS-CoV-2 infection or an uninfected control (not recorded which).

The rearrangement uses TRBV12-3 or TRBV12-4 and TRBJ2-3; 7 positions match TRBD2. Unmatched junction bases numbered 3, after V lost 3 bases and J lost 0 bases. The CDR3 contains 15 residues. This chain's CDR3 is CASSLGTTSTDTQYF. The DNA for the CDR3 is TGTGCCAGCAGTTTGGGGACTACTAGCACAGATACGCAGTATTTT.

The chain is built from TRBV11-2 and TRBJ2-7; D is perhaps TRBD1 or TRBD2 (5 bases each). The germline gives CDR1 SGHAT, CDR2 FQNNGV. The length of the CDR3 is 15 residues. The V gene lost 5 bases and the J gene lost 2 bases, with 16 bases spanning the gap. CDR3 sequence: CASSPFRTGPYEQYF. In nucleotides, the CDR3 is TGTGCCAGCAGCCCCTTTAGGACGGGACCCTACGAGCAGTACTTC.

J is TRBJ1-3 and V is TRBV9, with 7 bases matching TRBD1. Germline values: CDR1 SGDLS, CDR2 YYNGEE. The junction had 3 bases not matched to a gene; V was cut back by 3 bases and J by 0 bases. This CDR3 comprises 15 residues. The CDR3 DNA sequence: TGTGCCAGCAGCGGCGGACAGGCCTCTGGAAACACCATATATTTT. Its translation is CASSGGQASGNTIYF.

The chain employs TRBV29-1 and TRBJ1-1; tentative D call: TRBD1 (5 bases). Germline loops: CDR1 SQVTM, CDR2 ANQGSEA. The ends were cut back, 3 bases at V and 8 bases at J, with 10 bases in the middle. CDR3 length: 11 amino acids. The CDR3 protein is CSVEGVTEAFF. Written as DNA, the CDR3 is TGCAGCGTTGAGGGGGTGACGGAAGCTTTCTTT.

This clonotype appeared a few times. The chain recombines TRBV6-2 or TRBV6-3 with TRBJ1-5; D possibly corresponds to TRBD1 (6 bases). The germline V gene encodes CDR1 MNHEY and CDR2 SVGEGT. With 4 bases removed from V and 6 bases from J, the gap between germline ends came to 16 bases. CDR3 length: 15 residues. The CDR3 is CASSSGQKRGQPQHF. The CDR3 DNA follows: TGTGCCAGCAGTTCCGGACAGAAACGGGGTCAGCCCCAGCATTTT.

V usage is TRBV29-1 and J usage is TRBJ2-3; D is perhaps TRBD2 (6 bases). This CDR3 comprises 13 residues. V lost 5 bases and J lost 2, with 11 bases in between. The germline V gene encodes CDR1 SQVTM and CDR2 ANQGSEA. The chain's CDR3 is CSVPGTSTDTQYF. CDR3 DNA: TGCAGCGTTCCCGGGACTTCCACAGATACGCAGTATTTT.

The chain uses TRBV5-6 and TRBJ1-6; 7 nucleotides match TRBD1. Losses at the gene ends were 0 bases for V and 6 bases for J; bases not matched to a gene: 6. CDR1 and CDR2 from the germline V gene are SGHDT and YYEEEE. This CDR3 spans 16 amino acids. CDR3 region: CASSLGTGRRNSPLHF. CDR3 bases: TGTGCCAGCAGCTTGGGGACAGGCCGGCGTAATTCACCCCTCCACTTT.

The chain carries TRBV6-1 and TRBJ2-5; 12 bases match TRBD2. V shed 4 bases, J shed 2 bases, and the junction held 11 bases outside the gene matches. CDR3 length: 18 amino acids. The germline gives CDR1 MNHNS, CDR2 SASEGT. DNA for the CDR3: TGTGCCAGCAGTGGACGGACCGGTGGACTAGCGGGGCAAGAGACCCAGTACTTC. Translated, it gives CASSGRTGGLAGQETQYF.

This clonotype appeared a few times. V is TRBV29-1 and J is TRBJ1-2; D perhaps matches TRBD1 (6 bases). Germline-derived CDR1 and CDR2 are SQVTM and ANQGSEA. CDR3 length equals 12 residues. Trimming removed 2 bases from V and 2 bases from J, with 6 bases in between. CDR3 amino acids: CSVETGNYGYTF. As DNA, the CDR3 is TGCAGCGTTGAAACAGGGAACTATGGCTACACCTTC.

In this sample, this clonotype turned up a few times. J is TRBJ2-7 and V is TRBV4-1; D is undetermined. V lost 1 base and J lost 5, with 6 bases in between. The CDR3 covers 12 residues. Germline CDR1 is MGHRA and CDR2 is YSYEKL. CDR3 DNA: TGCGCCAGCAGCCAAGGACGGGACGAGCAGTACTTC. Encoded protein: CASSQGRDEQYF.

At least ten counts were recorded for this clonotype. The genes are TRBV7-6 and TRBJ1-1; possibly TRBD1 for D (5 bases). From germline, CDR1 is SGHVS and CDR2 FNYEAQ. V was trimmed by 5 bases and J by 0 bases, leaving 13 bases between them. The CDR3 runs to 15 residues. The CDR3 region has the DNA TGTGCCAGCAGCCCCTCCCAGGGAGTGAACACTGAAGCTTTCTTT. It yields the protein CASSPSQGVNTEAFF.

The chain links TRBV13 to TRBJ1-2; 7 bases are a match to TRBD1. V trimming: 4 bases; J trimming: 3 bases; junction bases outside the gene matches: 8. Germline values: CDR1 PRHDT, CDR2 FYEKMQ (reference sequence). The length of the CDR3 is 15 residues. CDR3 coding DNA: TGTGCCAGCAGCTCGACAGGGAGAGCGGACTATGGCTACACCTTC. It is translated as CASSSTGRADYGYTF.

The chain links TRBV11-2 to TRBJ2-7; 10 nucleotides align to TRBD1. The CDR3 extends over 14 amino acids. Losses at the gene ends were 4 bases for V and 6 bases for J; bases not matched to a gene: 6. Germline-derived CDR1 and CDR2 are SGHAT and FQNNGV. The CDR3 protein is CASSWGQGKGEQYF. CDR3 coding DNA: TGTGCCAGCAGCTGGGGACAGGGGAAGGGCGAGCAGTACTTC.

The CDR3 nucleotides are TGTGCCAGCAGTGGTTACAGGGCTAGTCAGCCCCAGCATTTT. Amino acid sequence: CASSGYRASQPQHF. This chain joins TRBV2 and TRBJ1-5, with D perhaps TRBD1 (6 bases). The CDR3 totals 14 residues. Trimming cost V 4 bases and J 6 bases, with 13 bases left between them. The germline V gene has CDR1 SNHLY and CDR2 FYNNEI.

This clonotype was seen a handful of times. CDR3 region: CASSYESSYNSPLHF. The CDR3 DNA reads TGTGCCAGCAGTTACGAGAGCTCCTATAATTCACCCCTCCACTTT. The chain employs TRBV6-5 and TRBJ1-6, with D unclear. From germline, CDR1 is MNHEY and CDR2 SVGAGI. This CDR3 has 15 amino acids. Trimming stripped 2 bases from V and 0 bases from J, with 5 bases between.

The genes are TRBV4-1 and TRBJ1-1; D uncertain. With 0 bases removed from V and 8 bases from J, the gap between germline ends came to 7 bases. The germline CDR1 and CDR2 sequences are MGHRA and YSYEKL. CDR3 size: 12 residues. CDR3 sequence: CASSQEAGEAFF. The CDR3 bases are TGCGCCAGCAGCCAAGAGGCCGGAGAAGCTTTCTTT.

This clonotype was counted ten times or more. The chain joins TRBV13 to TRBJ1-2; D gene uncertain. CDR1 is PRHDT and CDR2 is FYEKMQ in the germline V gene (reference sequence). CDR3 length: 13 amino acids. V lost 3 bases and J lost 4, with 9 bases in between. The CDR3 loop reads CASSLAASYGYTF. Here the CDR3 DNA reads TGTGCCAGCAGCTTGGCAGCCTCCTATGGCTACACCTTC.

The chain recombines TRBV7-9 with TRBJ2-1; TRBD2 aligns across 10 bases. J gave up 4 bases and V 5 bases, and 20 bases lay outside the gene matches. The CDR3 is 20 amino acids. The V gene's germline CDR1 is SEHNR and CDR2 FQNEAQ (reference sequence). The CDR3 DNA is TGTGCCAGCAGCCCCCGAGGACAGCGGGGGGGTAATTTGCGATACAATGAGCAGTTCTTC. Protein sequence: CASSPRGQRGGNLRYNEQFF.